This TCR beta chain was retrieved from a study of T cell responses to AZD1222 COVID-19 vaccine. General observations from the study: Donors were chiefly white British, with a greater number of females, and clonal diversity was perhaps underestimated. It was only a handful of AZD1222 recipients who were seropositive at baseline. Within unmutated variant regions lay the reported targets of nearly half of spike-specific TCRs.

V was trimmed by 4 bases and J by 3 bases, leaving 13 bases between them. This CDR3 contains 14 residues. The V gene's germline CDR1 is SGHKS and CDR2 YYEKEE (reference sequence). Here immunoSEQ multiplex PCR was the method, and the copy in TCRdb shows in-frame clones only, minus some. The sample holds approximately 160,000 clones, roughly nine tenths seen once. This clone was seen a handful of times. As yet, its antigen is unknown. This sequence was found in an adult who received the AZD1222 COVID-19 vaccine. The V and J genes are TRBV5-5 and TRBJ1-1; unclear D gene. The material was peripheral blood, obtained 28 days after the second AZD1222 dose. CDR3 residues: CASSPLGGDTEAFF. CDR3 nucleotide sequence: TGTGCCAGCAGCCCTCTGGGCGGGGACACTGAAGCTTTCTTT.